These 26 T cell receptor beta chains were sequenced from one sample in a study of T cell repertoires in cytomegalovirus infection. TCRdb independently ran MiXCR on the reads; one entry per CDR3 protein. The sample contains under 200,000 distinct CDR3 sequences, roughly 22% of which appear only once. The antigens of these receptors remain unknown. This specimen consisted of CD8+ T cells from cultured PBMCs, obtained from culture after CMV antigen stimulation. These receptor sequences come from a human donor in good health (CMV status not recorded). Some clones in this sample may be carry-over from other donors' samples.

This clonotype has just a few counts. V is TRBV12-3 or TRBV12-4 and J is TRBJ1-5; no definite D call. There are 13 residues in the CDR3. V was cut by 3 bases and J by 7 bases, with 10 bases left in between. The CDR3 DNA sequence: TGTGCCAGCAGTTTTAGCCTTCTCCAGCCCCAGCATTTT. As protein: CASSFSLLQPQHF.

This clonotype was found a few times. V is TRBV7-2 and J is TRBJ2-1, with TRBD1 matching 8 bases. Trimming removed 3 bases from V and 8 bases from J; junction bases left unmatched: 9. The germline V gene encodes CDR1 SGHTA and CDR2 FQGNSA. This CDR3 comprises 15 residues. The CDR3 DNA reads TGTGCCAGCAGCTTCCGTCACGGGACAGGCGATGAGCAGTTCTTC. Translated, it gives CASSFRHGTGDEQFF.

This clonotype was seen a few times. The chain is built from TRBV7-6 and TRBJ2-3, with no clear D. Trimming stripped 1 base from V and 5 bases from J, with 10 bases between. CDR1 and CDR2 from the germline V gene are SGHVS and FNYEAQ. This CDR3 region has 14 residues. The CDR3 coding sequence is TGTGCCAGCAGCTTAGTCGGTCCAAAAGATACGCAGTATTTT. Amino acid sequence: CASSLVGPKDTQYF.

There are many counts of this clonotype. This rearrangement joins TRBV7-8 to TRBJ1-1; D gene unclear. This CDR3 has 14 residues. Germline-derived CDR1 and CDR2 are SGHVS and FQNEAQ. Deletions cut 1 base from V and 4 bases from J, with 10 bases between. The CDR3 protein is CASSLGAGSTEAFF. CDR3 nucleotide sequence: TGTGCCAGCAGCTTAGGAGCTGGGAGCACTGAAGCTTTCTTT.

For the CDR3, the DNA is TGTGCCAGCAGCTTAGATTTTGACCCGACAGGGACCTATGGCTACACCTTC. Translated, it gives CASSLDFDPTGTYGYTF. This chain links TRBV11-2 with TRBJ1-2; TRBD1 matches 7 bases. V shed 0 bases and J 4 bases; nucleotides not matched to a gene: 11. The germline V gene has CDR1 SGHAT and CDR2 FQNNGV. The CDR3 sequence is 17 residues long.

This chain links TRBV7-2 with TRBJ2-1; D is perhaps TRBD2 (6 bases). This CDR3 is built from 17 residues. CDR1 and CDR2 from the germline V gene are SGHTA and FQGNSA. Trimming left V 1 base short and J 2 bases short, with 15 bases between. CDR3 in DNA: TGTGCCAGCAGCTTAGTTTCCCGGGGGACCACCTACAATGAGCAGTTCTTC. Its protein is CASSLVSRGTTYNEQFF.

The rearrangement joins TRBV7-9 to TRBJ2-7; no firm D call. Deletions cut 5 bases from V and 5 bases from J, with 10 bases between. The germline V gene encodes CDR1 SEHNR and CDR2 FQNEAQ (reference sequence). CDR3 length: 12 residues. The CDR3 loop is CASSPSKDEQYF. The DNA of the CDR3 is TGTGCCAGCAGCCCGTCTAAGGACGAGCAGTACTTC.

The CDR3 loop is CASSWTGLVQRSYNEQFF. CDR3 nucleotides: TGTGCCAGCAGCTGGACGGGGTTGGTTCAACGCTCCTACAATGAGCAGTTCTTC. V usage is TRBV11-2 and J usage is TRBJ2-1; possibly TRBD2 for D (5 bases). The germline CDR1 and CDR2 sequences are SGHAT and FQNNGV. Trimming took off 4 bases at V and 0 bases at J, with 19 bases between the two ends. This CDR3 region has 18 residues.

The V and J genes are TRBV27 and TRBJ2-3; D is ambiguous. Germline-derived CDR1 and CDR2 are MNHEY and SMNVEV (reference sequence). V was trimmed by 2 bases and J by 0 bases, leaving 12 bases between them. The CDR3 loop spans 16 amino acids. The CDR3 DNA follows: TGTGCCAGCAGTTTAAGATACTCCTATAGCACAGATACGCAGTATTTT. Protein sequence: CASSLRYSYSTDTQYF.

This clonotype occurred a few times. The CDR3 DNA follows: TGTGCCAGCAGCCCAGCGGGGTCATACACCGGGGAGCTGTTTTTT. This gives the protein CASSPAGSYTGELFF. This chain connects TRBV7-6 to TRBJ2-2; 7 nucleotides align to TRBD2. Losses at the gene ends were 5 bases for V and 3 bases for J; bases not matched to a gene: 6. Germline V gene sequence: CDR1 SGHVS, CDR2 FNYEAQ. The CDR3 runs 15 residues.

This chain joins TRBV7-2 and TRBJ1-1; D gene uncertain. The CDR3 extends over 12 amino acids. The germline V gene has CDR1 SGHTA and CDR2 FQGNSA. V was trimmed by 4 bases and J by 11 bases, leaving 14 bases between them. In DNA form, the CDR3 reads TGTGCCAGCAGCTCAAAGCCTACCGGGGCTTTCTTT. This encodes CASSSKPTGAFF.

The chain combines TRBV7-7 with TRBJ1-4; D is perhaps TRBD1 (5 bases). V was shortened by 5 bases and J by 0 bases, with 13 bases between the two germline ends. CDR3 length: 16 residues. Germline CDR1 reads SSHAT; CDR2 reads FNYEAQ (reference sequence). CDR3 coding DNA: TGTGCCAGCAGCCTAGAATTGGGGGCAACTAATGAAAAACTGTTTTTT. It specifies CASSLELGATNEKLFF.

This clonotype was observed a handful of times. CDR3: CASSLARKRGTSTDTQYF. CDR3 coding DNA: TGTGCCAGCAGCTTAGCGCGGAAGCGGGGGACTAGCACAGATACGCAGTATTTT. The V and J genes are TRBV7-8 and TRBJ2-3; the match to TRBD2 covers 8 bases. Unmatched junction bases numbered 8, after V lost 0 bases and J lost 0 bases. This CDR3 is 18 amino acids long. CDR1 and CDR2 from the germline V gene are SGHVS and FQNEAQ.

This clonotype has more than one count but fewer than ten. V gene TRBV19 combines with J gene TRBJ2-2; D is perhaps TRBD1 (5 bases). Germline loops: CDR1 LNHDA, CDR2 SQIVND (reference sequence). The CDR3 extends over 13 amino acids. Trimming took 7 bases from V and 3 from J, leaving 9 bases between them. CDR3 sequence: CASNRPHTGELFF. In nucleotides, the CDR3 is TGTGCCAGTAACAGGCCCCACACCGGGGAGCTGTTTTTT.

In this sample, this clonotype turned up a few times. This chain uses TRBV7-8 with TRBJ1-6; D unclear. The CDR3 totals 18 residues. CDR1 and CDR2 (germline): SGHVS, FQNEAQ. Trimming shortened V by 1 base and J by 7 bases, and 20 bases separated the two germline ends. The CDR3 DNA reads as TGTGCCAGCAGCTTAGGGGGTGGGTATGGCCCGGACAATTCACCCCTCCACTTT. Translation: CASSLGGGYGPDNSPLHF.

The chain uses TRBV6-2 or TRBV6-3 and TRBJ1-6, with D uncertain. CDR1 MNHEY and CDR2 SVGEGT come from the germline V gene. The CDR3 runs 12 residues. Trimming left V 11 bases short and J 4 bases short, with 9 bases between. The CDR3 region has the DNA TGTGCCTGCGACGGTTATAATTCACCCCTCCACTTT. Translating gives CACDGYNSPLHF.

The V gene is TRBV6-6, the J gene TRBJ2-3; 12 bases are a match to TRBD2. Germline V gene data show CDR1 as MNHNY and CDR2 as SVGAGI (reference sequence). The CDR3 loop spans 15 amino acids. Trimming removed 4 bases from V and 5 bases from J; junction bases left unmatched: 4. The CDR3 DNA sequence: TGTGCCAGCAGTTGGACTAGCGGGGATGGAGATACGCAGTATTTT. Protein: CASSWTSGDGDTQYF.

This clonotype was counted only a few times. Here the CDR3 reads CASSVRTQLNTEAFF. The CDR3 DNA reads as TGTGCCAGCAGCGTTAGGACCCAGCTGAACACTGAAGCTTTCTTT. The chain links TRBV7-2 to TRBJ1-1; the D is unclear. Trimming cost V 5 bases and J 0 bases, with 13 bases left between them. The CDR3 has 15 residues. Germline CDR1 SGHTA, CDR2 FQGNSA.

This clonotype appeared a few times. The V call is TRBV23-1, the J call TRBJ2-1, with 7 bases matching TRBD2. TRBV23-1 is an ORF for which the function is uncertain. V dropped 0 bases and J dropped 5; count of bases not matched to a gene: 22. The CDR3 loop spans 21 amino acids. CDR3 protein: CASSQSVYSMGGDPLHNEQFF. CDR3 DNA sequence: TGCGCCAGCAGTCAATCAGTTTACTCTATGGGGGGGGACCCCCTACACAATGAGCAGTTCTTC.

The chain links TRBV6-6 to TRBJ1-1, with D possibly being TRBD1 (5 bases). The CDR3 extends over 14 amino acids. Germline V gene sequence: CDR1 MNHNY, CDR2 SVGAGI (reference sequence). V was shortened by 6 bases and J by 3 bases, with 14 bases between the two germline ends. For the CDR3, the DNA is TGTGCCAGCAGGGGACGGGCTTACTACACTGAAGCTTTCTTT. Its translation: CASRGRAYYTEAFF.

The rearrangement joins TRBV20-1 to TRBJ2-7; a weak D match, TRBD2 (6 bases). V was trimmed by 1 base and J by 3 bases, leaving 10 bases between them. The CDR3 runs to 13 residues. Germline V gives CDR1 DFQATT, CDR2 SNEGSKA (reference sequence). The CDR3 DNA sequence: TGCAGTGCTAGAGGACTAGATCGCTACGAGCAGTACTTC. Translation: CSARGLDRYEQYF.

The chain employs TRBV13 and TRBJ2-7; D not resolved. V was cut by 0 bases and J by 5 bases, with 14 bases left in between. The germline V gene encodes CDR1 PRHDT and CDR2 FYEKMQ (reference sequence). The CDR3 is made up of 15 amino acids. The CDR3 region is CASSLGESSTHEQYF. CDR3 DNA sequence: TGTGCCAGCAGCTTAGGGGAGTCGAGTACCCACGAGCAGTACTTC.

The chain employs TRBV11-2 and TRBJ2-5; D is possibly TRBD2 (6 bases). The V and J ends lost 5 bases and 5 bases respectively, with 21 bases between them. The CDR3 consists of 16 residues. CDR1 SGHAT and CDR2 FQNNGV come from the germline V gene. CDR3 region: CASSPSGGYKGETQYF. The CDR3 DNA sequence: TGTGCCAGCAGCCCCTCAGGAGGGTACAAAGGGGAGACCCAGTACTTC.

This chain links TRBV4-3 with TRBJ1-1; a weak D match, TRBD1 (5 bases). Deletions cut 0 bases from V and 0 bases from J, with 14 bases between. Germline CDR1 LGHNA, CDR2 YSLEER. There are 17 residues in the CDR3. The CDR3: CASSQDGRADLNTEAFF. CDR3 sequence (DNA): TGCGCCAGCAGCCAAGATGGCAGGGCGGACCTGAACACTGAAGCTTTCTTT.

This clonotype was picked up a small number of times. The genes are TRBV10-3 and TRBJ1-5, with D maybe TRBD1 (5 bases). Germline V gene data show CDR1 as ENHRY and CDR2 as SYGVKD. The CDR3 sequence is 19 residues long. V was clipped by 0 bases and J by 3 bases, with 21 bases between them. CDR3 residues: CAISESFLQARVDNQPQHF. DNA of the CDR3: TGTGCCATCAGTGAGTCGTTTTTACAGGCAAGGGTGGACAATCAGCCCCAGCATTTT.

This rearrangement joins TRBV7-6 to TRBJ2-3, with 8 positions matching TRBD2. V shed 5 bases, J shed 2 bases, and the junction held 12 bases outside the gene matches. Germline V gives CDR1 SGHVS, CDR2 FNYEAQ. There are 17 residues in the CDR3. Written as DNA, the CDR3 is TGTGCCAGCAGCCATAGGGGGGCGCGGGGGGCCACAGATACGCAGTATTTT. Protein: CASSHRGARGATDTQYF.